This TCR beta chain was recovered during a study of blood T cell repertoires in COVID-19. Study-level background: COVID-19 samples collected from the United States, Italy and Spain covered acute and convalescent phases.

In the study's own analysis: Amplification of reference gene primers provided the estimated nucleated cell counts. Here immunoSEQ multiplex PCR was the method, and the copy in TCRdb shows in-frame clones only, minus some. From that table come the V and J calls and clone size; the DNA was used to work out D and trimming. The table lists about 410,000 clones, 70% to 90% of them singletons. Trimming at V came to 0 bases and at J to 7 bases, leaving 6 bases not matched to a gene. Per the germline V gene, CDR1 is GTSNPN and CDR2 is SVGIG (reference sequence). This CDR3 is 13 amino acids long. Recruited during active infection, patients (from Seattle) were subsequently followed longitudinally.

The receptor was derived from a woman aged 40 to 50 with COVID-19, enrolled during active disease. The chain links TRBV30 to TRBJ2-7, with 7 bases aligning to TRBD1. The sequencing sample was made of peripheral blood. In nucleotides, the CDR3 is TGTGCCTGGAGTGTAGGGGTCAGGGGGGAGCAGTACTTC. Translated: CAWSVGVRGEQYF.